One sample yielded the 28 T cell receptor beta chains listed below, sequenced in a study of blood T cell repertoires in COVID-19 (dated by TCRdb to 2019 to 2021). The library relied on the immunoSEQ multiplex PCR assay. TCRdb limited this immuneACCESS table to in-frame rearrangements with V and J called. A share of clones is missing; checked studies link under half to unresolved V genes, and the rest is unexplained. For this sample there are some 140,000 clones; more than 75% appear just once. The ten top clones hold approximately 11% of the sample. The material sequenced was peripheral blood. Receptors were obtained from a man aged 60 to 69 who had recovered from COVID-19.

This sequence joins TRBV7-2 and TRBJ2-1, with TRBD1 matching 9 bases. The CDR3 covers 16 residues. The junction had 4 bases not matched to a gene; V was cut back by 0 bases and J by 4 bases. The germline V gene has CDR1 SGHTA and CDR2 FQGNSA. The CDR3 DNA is TGTGCCAGCAGCTTAGCCCTCGGGACAGGGTACAATGAGCAGTTCTTC. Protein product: CASSLALGTGYNEQFF.

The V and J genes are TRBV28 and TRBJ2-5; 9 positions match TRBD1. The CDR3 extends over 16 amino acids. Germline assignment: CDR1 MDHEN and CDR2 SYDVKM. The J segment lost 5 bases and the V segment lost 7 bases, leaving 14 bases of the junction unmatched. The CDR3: CASISQQGAFRETQYF. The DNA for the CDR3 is TGTGCCAGCATTAGTCAACAGGGGGCGTTTCGGGAGACCCAGTACTTC.

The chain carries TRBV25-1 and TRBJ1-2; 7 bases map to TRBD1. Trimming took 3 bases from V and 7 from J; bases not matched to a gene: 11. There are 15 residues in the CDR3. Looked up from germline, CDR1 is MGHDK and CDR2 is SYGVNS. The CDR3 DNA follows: TGTGCCAGCAGTGAGGGGCAGGGGGTGAATAGTGGCTACACCTTC. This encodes CASSEGQGVNSGYTF.

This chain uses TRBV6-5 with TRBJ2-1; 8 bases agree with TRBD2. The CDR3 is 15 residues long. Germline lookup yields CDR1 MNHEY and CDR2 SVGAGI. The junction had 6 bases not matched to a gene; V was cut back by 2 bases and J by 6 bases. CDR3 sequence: CASSYRTSGSNEQFF. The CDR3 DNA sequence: TGTGCCAGCAGTTACCGTACTAGCGGATCCAATGAGCAGTTCTTC.

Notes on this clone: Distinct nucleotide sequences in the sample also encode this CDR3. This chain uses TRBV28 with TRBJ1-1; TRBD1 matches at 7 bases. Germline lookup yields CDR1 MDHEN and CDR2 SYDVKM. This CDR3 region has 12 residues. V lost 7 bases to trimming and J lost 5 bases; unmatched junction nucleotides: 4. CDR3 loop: CASITGETEAFF. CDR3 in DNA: TGTGCCAGCATTACAGGGGAAACTGAAGCTTTCTTT.

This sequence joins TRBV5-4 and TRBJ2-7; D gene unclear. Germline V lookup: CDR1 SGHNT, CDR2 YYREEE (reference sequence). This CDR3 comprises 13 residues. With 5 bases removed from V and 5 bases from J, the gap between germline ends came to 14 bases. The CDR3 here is CASSPPGTNEQYF. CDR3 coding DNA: TGTGCCAGCAGTCCGCCGGGTACCAACGAGCAGTACTTC.

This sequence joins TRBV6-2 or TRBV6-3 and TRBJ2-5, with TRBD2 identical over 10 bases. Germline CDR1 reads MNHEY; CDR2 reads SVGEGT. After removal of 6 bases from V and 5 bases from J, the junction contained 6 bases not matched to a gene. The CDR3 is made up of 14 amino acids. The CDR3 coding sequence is TGTGCCAGCAGACCTAGCGGGGGAGAGGAGACCCAGTACTTC. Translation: CASRPSGGEETQYF.

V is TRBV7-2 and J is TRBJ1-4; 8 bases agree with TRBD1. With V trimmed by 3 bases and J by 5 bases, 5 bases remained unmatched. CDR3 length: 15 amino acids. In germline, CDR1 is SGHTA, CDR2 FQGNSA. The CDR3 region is CASSFPTGVNEKLFF. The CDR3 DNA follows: TGTGCCAGCAGCTTTCCGACAGGGGTAAATGAAAAACTGTTTTTT.

CDR3 amino acids: CASSSRSGQEETQYF. The CDR3 nucleotides read TGTGCCAGCAGCTCCAGATCCGGACAGGAAGAGACCCAGTACTTC. The chain joins TRBV11-3 to TRBJ2-5; 7 bases are shared with TRBD1. V trimming: 4 bases; J trimming: 3 bases; junction bases outside the gene matches: 8. The CDR3 is 15 residues long. Per the germline V gene, CDR1 is SGHNT and CDR2 is YENEEA.

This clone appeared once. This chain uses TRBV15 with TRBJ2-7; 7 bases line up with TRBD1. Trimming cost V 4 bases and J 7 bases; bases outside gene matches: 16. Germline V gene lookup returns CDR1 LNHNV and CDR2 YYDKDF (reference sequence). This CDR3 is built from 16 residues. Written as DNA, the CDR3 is TGTGCCACCAGCACCCCGACAGGGAAAAAGGTGGGAGAGCAGTACTTC. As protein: CATSTPTGKKVGEQYF. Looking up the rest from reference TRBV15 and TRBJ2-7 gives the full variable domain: DAMVIQNPRYQVTQFGKPVTLSCSQTLNHNVMYWYQQKSSQAPKLLFHYYDKDFNNEADTPDNFQSRRPNTSFCFLDIRSPGLGDTAMYLCATSTPTGKKVGEQYFGPGTRLTVT.

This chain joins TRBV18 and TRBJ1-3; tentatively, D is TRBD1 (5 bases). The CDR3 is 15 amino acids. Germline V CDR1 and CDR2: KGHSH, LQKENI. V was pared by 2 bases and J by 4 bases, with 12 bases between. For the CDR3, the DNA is TGTGCCAGCTCACCATACTCAGGGAACGGAAACACCATATATTTT. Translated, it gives CASSPYSGNGNTIYF. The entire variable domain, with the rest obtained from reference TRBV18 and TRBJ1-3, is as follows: NAGVMQNPRHLVRRRGQEARLRCSPMKGHSHVYWYRQLPEEGLKFMVYLQKENIIDESGMPKERFSAEFPKEGPSILRIQQVVRGDSAAYFCASSPYSGNGNTIYFGEGSWLTVV.

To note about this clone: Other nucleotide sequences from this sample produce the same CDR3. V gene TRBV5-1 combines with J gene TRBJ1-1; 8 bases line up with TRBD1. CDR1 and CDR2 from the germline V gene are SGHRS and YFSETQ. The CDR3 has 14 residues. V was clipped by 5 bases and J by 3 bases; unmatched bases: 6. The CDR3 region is CASSSGQGYTEAFF. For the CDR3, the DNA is TGCGCCAGCAGTTCCGGACAGGGCTACACTGAAGCTTTCTTT.

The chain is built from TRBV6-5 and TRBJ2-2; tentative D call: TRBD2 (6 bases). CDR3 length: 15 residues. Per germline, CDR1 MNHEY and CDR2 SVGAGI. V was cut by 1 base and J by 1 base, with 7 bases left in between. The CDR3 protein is CASSYFGGNTGELFF. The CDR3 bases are TGTGCCAGCAGTTACTTCGGGGGGAACACCGGGGAGCTGTTTTTT.

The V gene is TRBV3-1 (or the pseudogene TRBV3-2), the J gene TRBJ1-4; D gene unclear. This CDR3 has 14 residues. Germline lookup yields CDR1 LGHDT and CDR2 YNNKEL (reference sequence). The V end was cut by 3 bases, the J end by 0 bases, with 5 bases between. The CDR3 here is CASSQSATNEKLFF. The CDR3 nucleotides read TGTGCCAGCAGCCAGTCGGCAACTAATGAAAAACTGTTTTTT.

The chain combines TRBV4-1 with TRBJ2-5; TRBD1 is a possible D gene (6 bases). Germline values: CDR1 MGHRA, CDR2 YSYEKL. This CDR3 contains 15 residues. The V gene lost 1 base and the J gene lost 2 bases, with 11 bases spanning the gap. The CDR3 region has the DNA TGCGCCAGCAGCCAAGGCTTCGGACAGCAAGAGACCCAGTACTTC. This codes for CASSQGFGQQETQYF.

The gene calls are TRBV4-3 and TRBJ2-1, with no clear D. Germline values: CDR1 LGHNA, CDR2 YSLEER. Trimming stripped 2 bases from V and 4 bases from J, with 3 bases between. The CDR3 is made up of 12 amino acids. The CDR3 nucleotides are TGCGCCAGCAGCCAACAATACAATGAGCAGTTCTTC. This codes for CASSQQYNEQFF.

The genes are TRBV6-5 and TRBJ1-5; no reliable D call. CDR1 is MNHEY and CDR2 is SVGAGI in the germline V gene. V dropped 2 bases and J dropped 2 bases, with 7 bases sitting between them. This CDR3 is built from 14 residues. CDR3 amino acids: CASSYAGGNQPQHF. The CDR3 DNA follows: TGTGCCAGCAGTTACGCGGGTGGCAATCAGCCCCAGCATTTT.

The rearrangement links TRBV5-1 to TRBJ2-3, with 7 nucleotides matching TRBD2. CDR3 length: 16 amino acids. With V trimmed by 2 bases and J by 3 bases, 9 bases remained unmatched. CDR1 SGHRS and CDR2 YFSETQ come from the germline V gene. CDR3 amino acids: CASSFFSGTTTDTQYF. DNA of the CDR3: TGCGCCAGCAGCTTCTTTTCCGGGACTACTACAGATACGCAGTATTTT.

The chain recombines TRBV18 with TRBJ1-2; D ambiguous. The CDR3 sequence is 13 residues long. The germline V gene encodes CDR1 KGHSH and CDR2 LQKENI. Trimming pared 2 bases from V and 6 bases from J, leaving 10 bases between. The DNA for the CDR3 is TGTGCCAGCTCACCAAGCGGGGTGGATGGCTACACCTTC. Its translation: CASSPSGVDGYTF.

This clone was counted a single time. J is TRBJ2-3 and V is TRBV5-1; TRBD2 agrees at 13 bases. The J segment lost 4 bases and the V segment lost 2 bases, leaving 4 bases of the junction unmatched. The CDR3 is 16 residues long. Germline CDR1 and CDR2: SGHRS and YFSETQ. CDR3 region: CASSLRLAGGSDTQYF. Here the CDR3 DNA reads TGCGCCAGCAGCTTAAGACTAGCGGGAGGTTCAGATACGCAGTATTTT.

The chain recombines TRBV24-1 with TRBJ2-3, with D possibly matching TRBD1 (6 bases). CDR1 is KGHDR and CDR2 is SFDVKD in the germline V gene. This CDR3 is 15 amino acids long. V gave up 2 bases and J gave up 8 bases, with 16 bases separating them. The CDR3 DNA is TGTGCCACCAGTGATTGGGACACCCCAGATGGTACGCAGTATTTT. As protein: CATSDWDTPDGTQYF.

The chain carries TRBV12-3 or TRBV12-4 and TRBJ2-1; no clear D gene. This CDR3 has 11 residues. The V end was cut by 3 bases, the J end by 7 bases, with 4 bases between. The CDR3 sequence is CASSFQNEQFF. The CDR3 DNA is TGTGCCAGCAGTTTCCAGAATGAGCAGTTCTTC.

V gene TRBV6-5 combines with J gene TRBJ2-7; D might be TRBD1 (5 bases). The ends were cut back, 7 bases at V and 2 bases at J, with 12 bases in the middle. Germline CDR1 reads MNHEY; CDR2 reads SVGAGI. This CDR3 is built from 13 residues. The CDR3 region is CASMTDRTYEQYF. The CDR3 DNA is TGTGCCAGCATGACTGACAGAACCTACGAGCAGTACTTC.

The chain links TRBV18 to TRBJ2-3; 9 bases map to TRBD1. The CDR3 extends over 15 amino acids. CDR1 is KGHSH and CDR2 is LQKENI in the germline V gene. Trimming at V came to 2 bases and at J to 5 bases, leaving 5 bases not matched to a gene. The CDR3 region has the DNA TGTGCCAGCTCACCAACGGGACAGGGCGGAGATACGCAGTATTTT. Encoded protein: CASSPTGQGGDTQYF.

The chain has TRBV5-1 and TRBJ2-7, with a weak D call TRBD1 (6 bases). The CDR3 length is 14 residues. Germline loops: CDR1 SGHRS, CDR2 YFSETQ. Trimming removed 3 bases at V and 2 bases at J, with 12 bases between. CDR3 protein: CASSSSGQPYEQYF. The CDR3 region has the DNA TGCGCCAGCAGCTCCTCGGGACAACCCTACGAGCAGTACTTC.

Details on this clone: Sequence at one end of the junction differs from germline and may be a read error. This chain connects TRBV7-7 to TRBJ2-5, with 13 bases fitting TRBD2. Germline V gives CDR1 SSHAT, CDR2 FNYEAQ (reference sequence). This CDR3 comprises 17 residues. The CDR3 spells CASSLGGTSGIGETQYF. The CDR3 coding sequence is TGTGCTAGCAGCTTAGGGGGGACTAGCGGGATAGGAGAGACCCAGTACTTC.

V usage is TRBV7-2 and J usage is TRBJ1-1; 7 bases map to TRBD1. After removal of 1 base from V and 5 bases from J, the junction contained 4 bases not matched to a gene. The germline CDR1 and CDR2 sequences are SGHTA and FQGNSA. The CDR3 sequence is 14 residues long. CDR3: CASSLEPGGTEAFF. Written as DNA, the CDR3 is TGTGCCAGCAGCTTAGAGCCAGGGGGGACTGAAGCTTTCTTT.

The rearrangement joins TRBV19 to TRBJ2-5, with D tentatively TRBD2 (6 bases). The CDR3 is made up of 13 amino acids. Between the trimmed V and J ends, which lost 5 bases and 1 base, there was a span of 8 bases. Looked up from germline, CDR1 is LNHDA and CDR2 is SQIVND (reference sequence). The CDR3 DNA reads TGTGCCAGTAGTGGAGGGGCCCAAGAGACCCAGTACTTC. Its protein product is CASSGGAQETQYF. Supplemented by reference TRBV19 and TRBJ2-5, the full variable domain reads DGGITQSPKYLFRKEGQNVTLSCEQNLNHDAMYWYRQDPGQGLRLIYYSQIVNDFQKGDIAEGYSVSREKKESFPLTVTSAQKNPTAFYLCASSGGAQETQYFGPGTRLLVL.